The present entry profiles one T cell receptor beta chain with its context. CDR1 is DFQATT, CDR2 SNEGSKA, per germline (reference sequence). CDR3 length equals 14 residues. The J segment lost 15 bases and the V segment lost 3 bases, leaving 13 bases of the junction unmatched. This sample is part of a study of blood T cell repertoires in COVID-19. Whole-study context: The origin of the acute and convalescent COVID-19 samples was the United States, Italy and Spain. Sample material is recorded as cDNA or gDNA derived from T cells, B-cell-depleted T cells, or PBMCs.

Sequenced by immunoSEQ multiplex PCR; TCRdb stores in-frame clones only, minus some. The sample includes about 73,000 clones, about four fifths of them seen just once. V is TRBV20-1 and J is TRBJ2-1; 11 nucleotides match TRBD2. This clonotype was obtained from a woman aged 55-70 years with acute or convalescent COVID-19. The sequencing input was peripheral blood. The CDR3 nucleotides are TGCAGTGCTAGTGTTCCTAGCGGGAGGACCCGACCGTTCTTC. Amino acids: CSASVPSGRTRPFF.